What follows are 20 T cell receptor beta chains derived from one specimen sequenced in a study of tumor-infiltrating lymphocytes in primary liver carcinoma. TCR beta cDNA was reverse-transcribed from 450 to 500 ng of total RNA. The reaction used a constant-region primer and ProtoScript II reverse transcriptase. Library construction for TCR beta comprised three nested multiplex PCR rounds performed with slightly modified ARM-PCR. Each of the first two PCR rounds ran roughly 10 cycles with TRBV1-TRBV30 forward and C-beta reverse primers. TCRdb recomputed calls from the multiplex PCR reads with MiXCR, one row per CDR3 protein. Found here are around 210,000 distinct CDR3 sequences, 65% of them singletons; the top ten hold roughly 6.4%. Unsorted whole blood supplied the blood RNA, and germline DNA was isolated too. The sequenced sample consisted of peripheral blood. These receptors were obtained from a woman in her fifties or sixties with primary liver carcinoma and hepatitis B virus infection.

With respect to this clonotype: The CDR3 ends on some other residue instead of the conserved phenylalanine or tryptophan, so this is likely a read error. The DNA is omitted, as the CDR3 cannot be located on it reliably, and the CDR3 follows TCRdb's listing. This sequence joins TRBV29-1 and TRBJ2-3; TRBD1, as called in the table, went unchecked against the DNA. In germline, CDR1 is SQVTM, CDR2 ANQGSEA. The CDR3 is 12 residues long, ends included. CDR3 region: CSSSGQGNTQYL.

This clonotype has a handful of counts. This sequence joins TRBV5-1 and TRBJ2-7; no reliable D call. This CDR3 is built from 15 residues. Germline V gene lookup returns CDR1 SGHRS and CDR2 YFSETQ. Trimming took off 0 bases at V and 2 bases at J, with 12 bases between the two ends. The CDR3 here is CASSLVQPGTYEQYF. For the CDR3, the DNA is TGCGCCAGCAGCTTGGTACAGCCCGGCACCTACGAGCAGTACTTC.

Comments on this clonotype: At one boundary the junction diverges from the germline segment, which might be a read error. The chain links TRBV6-4 to TRBJ2-1, with TRBD2 matching 9 bases. Germline CDR1 reads MRHNA; CDR2 reads SNTAGT. The CDR3 is 16 amino acids. The CDR3 bases are TGTGTCAGCAGCAGCTTCCATCTAGCGGGGTACAATGAGCAGTTCTTC. This translates into CVSSSFHLAGYNEQFF.

As regards this clonotype: A much larger clone is a single base away; this may be a read error. V gene TRBV6-1 combines with J gene TRBJ2-1; D is perhaps TRBD1 or TRBD2 (5 bases each). This CDR3 comprises 13 residues. Per the germline V gene, CDR1 is MNHNS and CDR2 is SASEGT. CDR3 DNA: TGTGCCAGCAGTGTCGGGGCCTACACTGAGCAGTTCTTC. Its translation: CASSVGAYTEQFF.

CDR3 DNA: TGTGCCAGCGCACGGACTAGCGCCGACTCGGGGCACTTCTTC. Translation gives CASARTSADSGHFF. The V call is TRBV11-2, the J call TRBJ2-1; the match to TRBD2 covers 9 bases. The CDR3 totals 14 residues. Looked up from germline, CDR1 is SGHAT and CDR2 is FQNNGV. With V trimmed by 8 bases and J by 16 bases, 18 bases remained unmatched.

The genes are TRBV28 and TRBJ2-5, with 13 bases identical to TRBD2. CDR3 length: 15 amino acids. The trim removed 10 bases at V and 2 bases at J, leaving 7 bases unmatched. Germline V gene data show CDR1 as MDHEN and CDR2 as SYDVKM. The CDR3 DNA sequence: TGTGCCACCCTACTAGCGGGAGGGTTACAAGAGACCCAGTACTTC. Translated, it gives CATLLAGGLQETQYF.

This clonotype was seen a handful of times. A read error may produce the germline difference seen at one junction end. The rearrangement uses TRBV5-1 and TRBJ2-2; weak D call: TRBD2 (6 bases). The germline V gene encodes CDR1 SGHRS and CDR2 YFSETQ. This CDR3 spans 16 amino acids. In nucleotides, the CDR3 is TGCGTCAGCAGCCGCAGGAGGGAAAAATGGGCCGGGGAGCTGTTTTTT. This codes for CVSSRRREKWAGELFF.

V is TRBV29-1 and J is TRBJ2-5; 7 bases agree with TRBD2. The CDR3 is made up of 14 amino acids. Germline V lookup: CDR1 SQVTM, CDR2 ANQGSEA. CDR3: CSVRSWTSDETQYF. As DNA, the CDR3 is TGCAGTGTTCGATCCTGGACTAGTGATGAGACCCAGTACTTC.

The chain is built from TRBV11-2 and TRBJ2-1; the D is unclear. Germline CDR1 reads SGHAT; CDR2 reads FQNNGV. V was trimmed by 1 base and J by 0 bases, leaving 10 bases between them. The CDR3 is 16 residues long. The CDR3 sequence: CASSLVLVSSYNEQFF. CDR3 coding DNA: TGTGCCAGCAGCTTAGTCCTGGTGAGCTCCTACAATGAGCAGTTCTTC.

In its sample, this clonotype was seen once. The junction differs from germline at one of its ends, possibly a read error. The gene calls are TRBV2 and TRBJ1-1; D remains unclear. Germline V gene sequence: CDR1 SNHLY, CDR2 FYNNEI. The CDR3 extends over 15 amino acids. In DNA, the CDR3 is TGTGCCAACAGTGAATATTTGTCGAGGGCCACTGAAGCTTTCTTT. This sequence encodes CANSEYLSRATEAFF.

With respect to this clonotype: One junction end disagrees with the germline gene, perhaps due to a read error. The chain recombines TRBV11-1 with TRBJ2-5; 13 bases map to TRBD2. CDR1 is SGHAT, CDR2 FQDESV, per germline (reference sequence). The CDR3 is 18 amino acids. The CDR3 spells CARSFYATSGGNRETQYF. CDR3 DNA sequence: TGCGCCAGAAGCTTTTATGCGACTAGCGGGGGGAATCGAGAGACCCAGTACTTC.

The genes are TRBV5-1 and TRBJ2-1, with 8 nucleotides matching TRBD2. The CDR3 consists of 16 residues. The germline V gene encodes CDR1 SGHRS and CDR2 YFSETQ. Trimming removed 0 bases from V and 7 bases from J; junction bases left unmatched: 9. In DNA, the CDR3 is TGCGCCAGCAGCTTGGTGCCCAGAGCGGGAGTTAATGAGCAGTTCTTC. Encoded protein: CASSLVPRAGVNEQFF.

Note on this clonotype: At one end, the junction sequence differs from germline, possibly due to a read error. V and J are TRBV5-4 and TRBJ2-7, with a weak D call TRBD2 (6 bases). The CDR3 has 15 residues. CDR1 SGHNT and CDR2 YYREEE come from the germline V gene (reference sequence). The CDR3 loop is CASSLVGGHAYEHYF. The CDR3, as DNA: TGTGCCAGCAGCTTGGTGGGAGGACATGCCTACGAGCACTACTTC. Drawing the rest from reference TRBV5-4 and TRBJ2-7, the complete variable domain is ETGVTQSPTHLIKTRGQQVTLRCSSQSGHNTVSWYQQALGQGPQFIFQYYREEENGRGNFPPRFSGLQFPNYSSELNVNALELDDSALYLCASSLVGGHAYEHYFGPGTRLTVT.

This clonotype was detected ten times or more. The V and J genes are TRBV29-1 and TRBJ2-1; 9 positions agree with TRBD2. There are 16 residues in the CDR3. With V trimmed by 6 bases and J by 7 bases, 16 bases remained unmatched. Germline CDR1 and CDR2: SQVTM and ANQGSEA. CDR3 sequence: CSVEGVQREVENEQFF. In DNA, the CDR3 is TGCAGCGTCGAGGGGGTCCAGCGGGAGGTTGAGAATGAGCAGTTCTTC.

As to this clonotype: One end of the junction is discordant with germline, which a read error may explain. This chain connects TRBV7-8 to TRBJ2-1, with D possibly TRBD1 on 8 matching bases. This CDR3 has 16 residues. Germline V gene lookup returns CDR1 SGHVS and CDR2 FQNEAQ. The DNA of the CDR3 is TGCGCCAGCAGCTTTGGGGGGGACAGGCACTACAATGAGCAGTTCTTC. It codes for CASSFGGDRHYNEQFF.

This chain links TRBV11-3 with TRBJ2-4; 7 nucleotides line up with TRBD2. V lost 1 base and J lost 5; bases outside the gene matches: 11. In germline, CDR1 is SGHNT, CDR2 YENEEA. The CDR3 sequence is 17 residues long. The CDR3 sequence: CASSLAGRGSPENIQYF. DNA of the CDR3: TGTGCCAGCAGCTTAGCAGGCCGCGGGAGCCCCGAAAACATTCAGTACTTC.

To note about this clonotype: A much larger clone lies a single base off, so this may be a read error. V is TRBV13 and J is TRBJ1-4; 10 bases are shared with TRBD1. CDR3 size: 15 residues. CDR1 and CDR2 (germline): PRHDT, FYEKMQ (reference sequence). V trimming: 5 bases; J trimming: 6 bases; junction bases outside the gene matches: 6. The CDR3 DNA follows: TGTGCCAGCAGCACGGGGGGACAGGGGTATGAAAAACTGTTTTTT. It encodes CASSTGGQGYEKLFF.

V gene TRBV11-2 combines with J gene TRBJ2-7; D is possibly TRBD1 or TRBD2 (5 bases each). Per germline, CDR1 SGHAT and CDR2 FQNNGV. The CDR3 has 16 amino acids. The ends were cut back, 5 bases at V and 10 bases at J, with 27 bases in the middle. The CDR3 DNA follows: TGTGCCAGCAGCCCCCCGGGGCTAGTGGGAGAAGGGGAACAGTACTTC. Translation gives CASSPPGLVGEGEQYF.

The chain combines TRBV7-8 with TRBJ2-1, with 7 nucleotides matching TRBD1. Germline V gives CDR1 SGHVS, CDR2 FQNEAQ. The junction had 12 bases not matched to a gene; V was cut back by 9 bases and J by 7 bases. The CDR3 contains 14 residues. CDR3 residues: CASLRQGRYNEQFF. CDR3 sequence (DNA): TGTGCCAGTCTAAGACAGGGTAGGTATAATGAGCAGTTCTTC.

The table lists this clonotype with a count of one. The V call is TRBV10-2, the J call TRBJ2-3; weak D call: TRBD2 (6 bases). The CDR3 is made up of 14 amino acids. Germline CDR1 and CDR2: WSHSY and SAAADI. V shed 8 bases and J shed 3 bases, with 15 bases lying between them. CDR3 nucleotides: TGCGCCAGCGGCCTCGGGACTGGTACAGATACGCAGTATTTT. This codes for CASGLGTGTDTQYF.